This T cell receptor beta chain was sequenced for a study of blood T cell repertoires in COVID-19. Overall study context: The samples span acute and convalescent COVID-19 from the United States, Italy and Spain. Nucleic acid was either cDNA or gDNA, and it came from T cells, B-cell-depleted T cells, or PBMCs.

This clone was seen once. Study processing details: Estimated nucleated cell counts came from reference gene primer amplification. Generated by immunoSEQ multiplex PCR, the TCRdb table keeps only in-frame clones and is missing some. That table furnishes V, J and clone size, whereas the DNA furnished D and trimming. The table has some 31,000 clones, about 87% seen once. The germline gives CDR1 KGHSH, CDR2 LQKENI. Trimming at V came to 4 bases and at J to 6 bases, leaving 4 bases not matched to a gene. CDR3 length equals 15 residues. This receptor was identified in a human donor in a cohort sampled during active COVID-19. The donor label of this sample is uncertain. The J gene is TRBJ1-6, the V gene TRBV18, with 9 positions matching TRBD1. The specimen sequenced was peripheral blood. The CDR3 is CASSLGQGSNSPLHF. Here the CDR3 DNA reads TGTGCCAGCTCACTCGGACAGGGGAGTAATTCACCCCTCCACTTT.